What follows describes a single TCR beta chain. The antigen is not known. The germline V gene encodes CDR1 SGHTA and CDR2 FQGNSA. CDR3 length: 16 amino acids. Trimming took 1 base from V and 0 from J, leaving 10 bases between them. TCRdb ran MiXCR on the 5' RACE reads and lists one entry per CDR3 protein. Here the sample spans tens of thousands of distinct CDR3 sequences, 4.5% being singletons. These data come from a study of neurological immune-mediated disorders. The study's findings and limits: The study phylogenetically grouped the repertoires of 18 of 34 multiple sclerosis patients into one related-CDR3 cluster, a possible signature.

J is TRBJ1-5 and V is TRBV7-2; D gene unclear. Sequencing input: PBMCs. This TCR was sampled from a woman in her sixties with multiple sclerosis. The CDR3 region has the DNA TGTGCCAGCAGCTTAGTAAGCGGAGCTAGCAATCAGCCCCAGCATTTT. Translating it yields CASSLVSGASNQPQHF. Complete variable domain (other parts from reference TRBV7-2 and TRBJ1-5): GAGVSQSPSNKVTEKGKDVELRCDPISGHTALYWYRQSLGQGLEFLIYFQGNSAPDKSGLPSDRFSAERTGGSVSTLTIQRTQQEDSAVYLCASSLVSGASNQPQHFGDGTRLSIL.